One and the same sample provided the 18 T cell receptor beta chains below, sequenced in a study of blood T cell repertoires in COVID-19 (dated by TCRdb to 2018 to 2021). The protocol used for the library was the immunoSEQ multiplex PCR assay. TCRdb limited this immuneACCESS table to in-frame rearrangements with V and J called. A share of clones is missing; checked studies link under half to unresolved V genes, and the rest is unexplained. The sample includes about 240,000 clones, with approximately 85% observed a single time. The ten largest clones add up to 9.5% to 15% of the sample. The specimen was peripheral blood. These receptor sequences come from a woman aged 55-69 years with active or convalescent COVID-19.

The chain links TRBV30 to TRBJ1-5; D call uncertain. CDR1 and CDR2 (germline): GTSNPN, SVGIG (reference sequence). V was shortened by 5 bases and J by 2 bases, with 13 bases between the two germline ends. CDR3 length: 14 residues. CDR3 loop: CAWDSGFGNQPQHF. CDR3 nucleotide sequence: TGTGCCTGGGATTCGGGGTTTGGCAATCAGCCCCAGCATTTT.

The rearrangement uses TRBV2 and TRBJ2-5, with 7 bases fitting TRBD2. Germline V gives CDR1 SNHLY, CDR2 FYNNEI. V lost 8 bases to trimming and J lost 5 bases; unmatched junction nucleotides: 11. There are 14 residues in the CDR3. The CDR3 here is CASRRTGEGETQYF. CDR3 nucleotides: TGTGCCAGCCGAAGGACGGGGGAGGGGGAGACCCAGTACTTC.

V usage is TRBV11-2 and J usage is TRBJ1-2; 10 bases map to TRBD1. This CDR3 contains 16 residues. V trimming: 7 bases; J trimming: 4 bases; junction bases outside the gene matches: 12. The germline CDR1 and CDR2 sequences are SGHAT and FQNNGV. The CDR3 sequence is CASNHDRGRPIYGYTF. The CDR3 nucleotides are TGTGCCAGCAACCACGACAGGGGGCGACCAATCTATGGCTACACCTTC.

In regard to this clone: The same CDR3 also results from other DNA sequences found in this sample. The chain links TRBV7-2 to TRBJ2-7; D remains ambiguous. This CDR3 spans 14 amino acids. V shed 1 base and J shed 2 bases, with 9 bases lying between them. The germline V gene has CDR1 SGHTA and CDR2 FQGNSA. CDR3 sequence (DNA): TGTGCCAGCAGCTTAGGCGCACTGCCCTACGAGCAGTACTTC. This encodes CASSLGALPYEQYF.

This clone was detected a few times. The chain links TRBV9 to TRBJ2-1; the match to TRBD2 covers 7 bases. Germline CDR1 SGDLS, CDR2 YYNGEE. This CDR3 contains 13 residues. Trimming removed 4 bases from V and 7 bases from J; junction bases left unmatched: 5. Written as DNA, the CDR3 is TGTGCCAGCAGCACGGGGACTATTAATGAGCAGTTCTTC. Translation: CASSTGTINEQFF.

This clone was seen once. The chain employs TRBV7-9 and TRBJ2-4, with 8 bases aligning to TRBD2. The J segment lost 2 bases and the V segment lost 7 bases, leaving 10 bases of the junction unmatched. Germline lookup yields CDR1 SEHNR and CDR2 FQNEAQ (reference sequence). This CDR3 contains 16 residues. The CDR3 nucleotides read TGTGCCAGCACCACCACGGGGGGGATCTCCAAAAACATTCAGTACTTC. Translated: CASTTTGGISKNIQYF.

The table lists this clone with a count of one. The rearrangement joins TRBV2 to TRBJ2-2, with 9 bases matching TRBD1. There are 13 residues in the CDR3. V lost 5 bases to trimming and J lost 6 bases; unmatched junction nucleotides: 1. Germline V gives CDR1 SNHLY, CDR2 FYNNEI. CDR3 coding DNA: TGTGCCAGCAGTTGGACAGGGGCCGGGGAGCTGTTTTTT. Translating gives CASSWTGAGELFF.

This chain joins TRBV19 and TRBJ1-2; TRBD1 aligns across 7 bases. The trim removed 4 bases at V and 6 bases at J, leaving 11 bases unmatched. CDR1 is LNHDA and CDR2 is SQIVND in the germline V gene (reference sequence). The CDR3 loop spans 15 amino acids. The CDR3 protein is CASSTLQGRTDGYTF. The CDR3, as DNA: TGTGCCAGTAGTACCCTACAGGGGCGGACGGATGGCTACACCTTC.

The table lists this clone with a few counts. The chain recombines TRBV10-3 with TRBJ1-2, with a weak D call TRBD1 (6 bases). With 4 bases removed from V and 2 bases from J, the gap between germline ends came to 14 bases. From germline, CDR1 is ENHRY and CDR2 SYGVKD. CDR3 length equals 15 residues. CDR3 sequence: CAISGGDTSNYGYTF. The CDR3 DNA reads TGTGCCATCAGTGGAGGGGACACTTCAAACTATGGCTACACCTTC.

This clone was counted ten times or more. This sequence joins TRBV5-6 and TRBJ1-2; D ambiguous. CDR3 length: 15 residues. The germline gives CDR1 SGHDT, CDR2 YYEEEE. V lost 1 base and J lost 6, with 16 bases in between. The CDR3 here is CASSLWRGVLDGYTF. CDR3 coding DNA: TGTGCCAGCAGCTTGTGGCGGGGTGTATTGGATGGCTACACCTTC.

The V and J genes are TRBV19 and TRBJ1-6, with D possibly matching TRBD1 (5 bases). The CDR3 consists of 13 residues. V lost 5 bases and J lost 11, with 13 bases in between. CDR1 and CDR2 from the germline V gene are LNHDA and SQIVND (reference sequence). The CDR3 region has the DNA TGTGCCAGTAGTGAGCCAGGGCAGGCACCCCTCCACTTT. Translated: CASSEPGQAPLHF.

The rearrangement joins TRBV7-8 to TRBJ1-6, with 9 bases identical to TRBD1. The CDR3 is 14 amino acids. The germline gives CDR1 SGHVS, CDR2 FQNEAQ. Trimming cost V 6 bases and J 7 bases; bases outside gene matches: 4. The CDR3 is CASRNRGQNSPLHF. DNA for the CDR3: TGTGCCAGCAGAAACAGGGGGCAGAATTCACCCCTCCACTTT.

The J gene is TRBJ1-2, the V gene TRBV18; 7 bases map to TRBD1. Germline assignment: CDR1 KGHSH and CDR2 LQKENI. V was clipped by 5 bases and J by 3 bases; unmatched bases: 0. The CDR3 length is 12 residues. CDR3 in amino acids: CASSTGDYGYTF. As DNA, the CDR3 is TGTGCCAGCTCAACAGGGGACTATGGCTACACCTTC.

The chain recombines TRBV6-5 with TRBJ2-7; 10 bases align to TRBD1. Per germline, CDR1 MNHEY and CDR2 SVGAGI. With V trimmed by 8 bases and J by 1 base, 8 bases remained unmatched. The CDR3 extends over 15 amino acids. Here the CDR3 reads CASHSTGGRSYEQYF. CDR3 DNA sequence: TGTGCCAGCCATTCGACAGGGGGCCGTTCCTACGAGCAGTACTTC.

This clone was counted between two and nine times. CDR3 DNA sequence: TGCGCCAGCAGCCAAGAGGGCGGACAGGGGGGTTCACCCCTCCACTTT. Protein: CASSQEGGQGGSPLHF. This chain links TRBV4-1 with TRBJ1-6, with 10 bases aligning to TRBD1. Looked up from germline, CDR1 is MGHRA and CDR2 is YSYEKL. V trimming: 0 bases; J trimming: 9 bases; junction bases outside the gene matches: 5. The CDR3 is 16 residues long.

The chain recombines TRBV27 with TRBJ1-2, with D maybe TRBD1 (6 bases). Germline lookup yields CDR1 MNHEY and CDR2 SMNVEV (reference sequence). The V end was cut by 7 bases, the J end by 7 bases, with 19 bases between. The CDR3 runs 14 residues. Here the CDR3 DNA reads TGTGCCAGCACCAACCGCGGGGGCGGGAGTGGCTACACCTTC. Translated: CASTNRGGGSGYTF.

This clone came up once. V gene TRBV12-3 or TRBV12-4 combines with J gene TRBJ2-7; a weak D match, TRBD1 (6 bases). V was clipped by 7 bases and J by 4 bases, with 14 bases between them. There are 13 residues in the CDR3. CDR3 region: CASKGDNSYEQYF. The CDR3 DNA sequence: TGTGCCAGCAAAGGGGACAACTCGTACGAGCAGTACTTC.

In this sample, this clone turned up once. This chain connects TRBV9 to TRBJ2-2, with 8 bases fitting TRBD2. Looked up from germline, CDR1 is SGDLS and CDR2 is YYNGEE. There are 17 residues in the CDR3. Trimming removed 4 bases from V and 1 base from J; junction bases left unmatched: 9. The CDR3 protein is CASSQPPAGVNTGELFF. CDR3 bases: TGTGCCAGCAGCCAACCGCCAGCGGGGGTGAACACCGGGGAGCTGTTTTTT.